This TCR beta chain is from a study of neurological immune-mediated disorders. Study information: Relapsing-remitting forms accounted for most of the roughly 35 multiple sclerosis patients and secondary progressive forms for 3.

The sample's time point: longitudinal time-point 3. Libraries used 2 million unsorted PBMCs kept frozen in RNAlater. The CDR3 contains 13 residues. The V gene lost 3 bases and the J gene lost 5 bases, with 10 bases spanning the gap. Germline values: CDR1 SEHNR, CDR2 FQNEAQ (reference sequence). This clonotype was observed many times. Synthesis of cDNA used 5'RACE (with 10-nucleotide random UMIs). TCRdb re-called the 5' RACE reads through MiXCR, storing one row per CDR3 protein. The data contain 84,000 or so distinct CDR3 sequences, about 4% of them singletons. The clonotype originates from a woman in her fifties or sixties with multiple sclerosis. This rearrangement joins TRBV7-9 to TRBJ1-2; D gene uncertain. The specimen was PBMCs. This CDR3 is CASSFVEVYGYTF. As DNA, the CDR3 is TGTGCCAGCAGCTTTGTTGAGGTTTATGGCTACACCTTC.